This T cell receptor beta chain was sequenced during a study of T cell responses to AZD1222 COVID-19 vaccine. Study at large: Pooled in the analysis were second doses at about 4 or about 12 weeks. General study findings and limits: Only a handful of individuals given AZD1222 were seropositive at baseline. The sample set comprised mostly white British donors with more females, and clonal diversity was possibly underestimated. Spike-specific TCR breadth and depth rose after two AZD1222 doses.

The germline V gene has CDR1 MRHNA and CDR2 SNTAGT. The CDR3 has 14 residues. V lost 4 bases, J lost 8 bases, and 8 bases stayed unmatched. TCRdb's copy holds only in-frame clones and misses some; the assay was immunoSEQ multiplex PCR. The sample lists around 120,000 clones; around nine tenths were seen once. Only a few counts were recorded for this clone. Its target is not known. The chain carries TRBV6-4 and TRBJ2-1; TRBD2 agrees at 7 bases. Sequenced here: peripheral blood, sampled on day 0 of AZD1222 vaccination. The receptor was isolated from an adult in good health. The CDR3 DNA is TGTGCCAGCAGTGTTGGGAGGGGTCAGGATGAGCAGTTCTTC. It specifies CASSVGRGQDEQFF.